The text below deals with one T cell receptor beta chain. This entry comes from a study of blood T cell repertoires in COVID-19. Study in general: Sites in the United States, Italy and Spain provided acute and convalescent COVID-19 samples. Sources were T cells, B-cell-depleted T cells, or PBMCs; the material itself was cDNA or gDNA.

CDR3 length: 17 residues. From germline, CDR1 is LGHNA and CDR2 YSLEER. Trimming removed 0 bases from V and 3 bases from J, with 14 bases in between. Per the original methods: Estimation of nucleated cell counts relied on the amplification of reference gene primers. Profiled with immunoSEQ multiplex PCR; TCRdb holds only in-frame clones, not every one. V, J and clone size reflect that table, while D and trimming were determined from the DNA. The sample consists of 200,000 or so clones, more than 65% of them appearing once. The sequenced material came from peripheral blood. The clonotype comes from a woman aged 55-69 years with acute or convalescent COVID-19. The chain joins TRBV4-3 to TRBJ2-2; D unclear. The CDR3 loop reads CASSQDRSASYTGELFF. The CDR3, as DNA: TGCGCCAGCAGCCAAGATCGCTCAGCGAGCTACACCGGGGAGCTGTTTTTT.